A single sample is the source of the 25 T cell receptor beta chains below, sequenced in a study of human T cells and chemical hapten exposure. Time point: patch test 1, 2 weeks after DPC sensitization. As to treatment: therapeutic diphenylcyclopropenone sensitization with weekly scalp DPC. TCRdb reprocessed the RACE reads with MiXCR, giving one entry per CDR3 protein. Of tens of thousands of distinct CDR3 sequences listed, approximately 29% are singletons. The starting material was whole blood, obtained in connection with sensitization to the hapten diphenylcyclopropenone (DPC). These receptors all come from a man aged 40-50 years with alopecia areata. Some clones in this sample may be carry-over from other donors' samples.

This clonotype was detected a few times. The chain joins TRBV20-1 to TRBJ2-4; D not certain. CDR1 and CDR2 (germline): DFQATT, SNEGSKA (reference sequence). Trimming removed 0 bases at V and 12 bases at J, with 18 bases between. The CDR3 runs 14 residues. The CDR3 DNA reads TGCAGTGCTAGAGATGGAAGGGCCCTAGGCACTCAGTACTTC. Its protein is CSARDGRALGTQYF.

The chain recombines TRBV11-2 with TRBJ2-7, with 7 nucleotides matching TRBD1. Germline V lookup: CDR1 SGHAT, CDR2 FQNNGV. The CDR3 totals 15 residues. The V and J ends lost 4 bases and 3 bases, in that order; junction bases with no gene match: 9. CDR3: CASSSIRDSDYEQYF. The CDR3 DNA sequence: TGTGCCAGCAGCTCCATCCGGGACAGCGACTACGAGCAGTACTTC. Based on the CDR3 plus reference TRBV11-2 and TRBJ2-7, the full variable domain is EAGVAQSPRYKIIEKRQSVAFWCNPISGHATLYWYQQILGQGPKLLIQFQNNGVVDDSQLPKDRFSAERLKGVDSTLKIQPAKLEDSAVYLCASSSIRDSDYEQYFGPGTRLTVT.

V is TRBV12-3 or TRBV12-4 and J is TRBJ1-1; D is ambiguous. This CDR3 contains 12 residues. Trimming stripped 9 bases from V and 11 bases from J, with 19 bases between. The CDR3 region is CASSEGGFDAFF. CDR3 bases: TGTGCCAGTTCTGAAGGAGGATTTGACGCTTTCTTT.

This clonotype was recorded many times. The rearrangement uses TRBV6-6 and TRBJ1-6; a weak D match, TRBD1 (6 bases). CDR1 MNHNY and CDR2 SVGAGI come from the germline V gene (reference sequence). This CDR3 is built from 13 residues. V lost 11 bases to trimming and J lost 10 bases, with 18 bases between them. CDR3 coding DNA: TGTGCCGGGGCTCAACAGGGAGCCTCACCCCTCCACTTT. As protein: CAGAQQGASPLHF.

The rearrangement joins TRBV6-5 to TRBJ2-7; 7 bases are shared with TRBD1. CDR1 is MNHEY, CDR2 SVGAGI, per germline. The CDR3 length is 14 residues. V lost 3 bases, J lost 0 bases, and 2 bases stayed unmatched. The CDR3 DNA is TGTGCCAGCAGTTATGGGGACAGCTCCTACGAGCAGTACTTC. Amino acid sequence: CASSYGDSSYEQYF.

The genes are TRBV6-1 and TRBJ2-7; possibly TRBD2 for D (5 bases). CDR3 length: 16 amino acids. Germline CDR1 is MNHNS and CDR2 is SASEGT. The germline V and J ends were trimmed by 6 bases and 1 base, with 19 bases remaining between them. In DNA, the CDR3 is TGTGCCAGCAGCCTAAAAACGGGGAGAGCTTCCTACGAGCAGTACTTC. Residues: CASSLKTGRASYEQYF.

The CDR3 sequence: CASSLHSGRVSTDTQYF. The CDR3, as DNA: TGTGCCAGCAGCTTACATAGCGGGAGGGTCAGCACAGATACGCAGTATTTT. This chain connects TRBV7-9 to TRBJ2-3, with 11 positions matching TRBD2. Unmatched junction bases numbered 4, after V lost 2 bases and J lost 0 bases. From germline, CDR1 is SEHNR and CDR2 FQNEAQ (reference sequence). The CDR3 has 17 residues.

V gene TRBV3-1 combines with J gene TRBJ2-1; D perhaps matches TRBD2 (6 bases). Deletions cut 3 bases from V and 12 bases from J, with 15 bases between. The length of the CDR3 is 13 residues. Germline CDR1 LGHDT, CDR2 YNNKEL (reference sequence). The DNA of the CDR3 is TGTGCCAGCAGCCACCCAACGGGAGCCGGGCAGTTCTTC. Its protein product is CASSHPTGAGQFF.

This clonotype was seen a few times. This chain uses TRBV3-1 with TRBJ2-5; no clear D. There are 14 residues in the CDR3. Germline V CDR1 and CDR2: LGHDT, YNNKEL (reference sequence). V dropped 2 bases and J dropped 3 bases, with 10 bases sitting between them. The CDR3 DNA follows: TGTGCCAGCAGCCAAACTAACAGTGAAGAGACCCAGTACTTC. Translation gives CASSQTNSEETQYF.

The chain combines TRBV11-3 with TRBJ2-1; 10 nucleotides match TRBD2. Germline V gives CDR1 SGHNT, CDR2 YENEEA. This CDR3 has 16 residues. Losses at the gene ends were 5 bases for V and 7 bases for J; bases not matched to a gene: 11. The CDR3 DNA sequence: TGTGCCAGCAGCCCCGGTGGAGCGGGAGGGTTGAATGAGCAGTTCTTC. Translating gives CASSPGGAGGLNEQFF. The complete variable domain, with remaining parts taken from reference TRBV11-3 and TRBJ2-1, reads EAGVVQSPRYKIIEKKQPVAFWCNPISGHNTLYWYLQNLGQGPELLIRYENEEAVDDSQLPKDRFSAERLKGVDSTLKIQPAELGDSAVYLCASSPGGAGGLNEQFFGPGTRLTVL.

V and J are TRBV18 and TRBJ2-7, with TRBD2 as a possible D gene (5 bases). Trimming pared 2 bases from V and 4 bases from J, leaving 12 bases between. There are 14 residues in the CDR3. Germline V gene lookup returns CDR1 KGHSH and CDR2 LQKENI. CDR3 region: CASSPSLEAYEQYF. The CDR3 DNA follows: TGTGCCAGCTCACCATCCCTGGAGGCATACGAGCAGTACTTC.

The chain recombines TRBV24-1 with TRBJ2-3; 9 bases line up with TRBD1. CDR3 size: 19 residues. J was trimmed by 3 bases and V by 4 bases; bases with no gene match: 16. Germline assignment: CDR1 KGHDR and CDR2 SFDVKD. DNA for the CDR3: TGTGCCACCAGTGACCAGTTCCAAAACCGGGACAGGGCGACAGATACGCAGTATTTT. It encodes CATSDQFQNRDRATDTQYF.

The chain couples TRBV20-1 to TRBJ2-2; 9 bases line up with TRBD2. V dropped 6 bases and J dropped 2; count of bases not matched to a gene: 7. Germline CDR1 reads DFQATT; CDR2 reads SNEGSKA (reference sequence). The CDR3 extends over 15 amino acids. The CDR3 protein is CSADRTSANTGELFF. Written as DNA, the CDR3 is TGCAGTGCCGACCGGACTAGCGCAAACACCGGGGAGCTGTTTTTT.

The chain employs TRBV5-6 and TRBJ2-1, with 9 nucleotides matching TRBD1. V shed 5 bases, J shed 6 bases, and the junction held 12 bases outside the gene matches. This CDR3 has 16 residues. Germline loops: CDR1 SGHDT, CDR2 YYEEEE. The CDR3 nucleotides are TGTGCCAGCAGTAGACTGGGACAGGGAAACATCAATGAGCAGTTCTTC. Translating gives CASSRLGQGNINEQFF.

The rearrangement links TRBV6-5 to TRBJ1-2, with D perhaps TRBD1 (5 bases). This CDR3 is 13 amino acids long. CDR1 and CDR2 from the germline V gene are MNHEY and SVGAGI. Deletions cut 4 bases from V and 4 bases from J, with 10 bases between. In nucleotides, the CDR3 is TGTGCCAGCAGTTCAGGGACGTTCTATGGCTACACCTTC. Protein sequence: CASSSGTFYGYTF.

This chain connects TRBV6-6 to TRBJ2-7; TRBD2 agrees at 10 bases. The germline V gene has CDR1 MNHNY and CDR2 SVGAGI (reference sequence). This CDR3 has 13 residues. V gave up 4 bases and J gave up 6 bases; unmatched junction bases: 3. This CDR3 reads CASSSGLATEQYF. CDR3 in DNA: TGTGCCAGCAGTTCGGGACTAGCGACCGAGCAGTACTTC.

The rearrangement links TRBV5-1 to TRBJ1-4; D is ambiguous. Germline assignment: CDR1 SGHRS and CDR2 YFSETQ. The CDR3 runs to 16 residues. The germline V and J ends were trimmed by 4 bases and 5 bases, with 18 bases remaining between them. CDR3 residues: CASSKNTPAGNEKLFF. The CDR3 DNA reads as TGCGCCAGCAGCAAAAACACCCCAGCGGGGAATGAAAAACTGTTTTTT.

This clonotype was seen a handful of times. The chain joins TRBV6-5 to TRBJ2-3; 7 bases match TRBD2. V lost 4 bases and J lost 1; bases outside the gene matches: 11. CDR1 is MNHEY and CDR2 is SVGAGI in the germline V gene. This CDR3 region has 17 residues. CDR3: CASSSVGGPKGTDTQYF. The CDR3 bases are TGTGCCAGCAGTTCGGTGGGAGGGCCTAAGGGCACAGATACGCAGTATTTT.

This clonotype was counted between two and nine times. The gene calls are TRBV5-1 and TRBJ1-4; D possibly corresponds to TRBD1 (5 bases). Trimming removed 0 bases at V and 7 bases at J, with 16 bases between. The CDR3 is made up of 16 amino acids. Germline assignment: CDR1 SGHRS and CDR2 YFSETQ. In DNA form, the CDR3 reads TGCGCCAGCAGCTTGGGGGGCACGAACCGTGGTGAAAAACTGTTTTTT. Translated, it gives CASSLGGTNRGEKLFF.

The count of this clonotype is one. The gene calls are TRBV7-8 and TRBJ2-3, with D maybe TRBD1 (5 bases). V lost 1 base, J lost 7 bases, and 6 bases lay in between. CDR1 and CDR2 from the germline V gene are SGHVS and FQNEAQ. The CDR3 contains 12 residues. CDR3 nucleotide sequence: TGTGCCAGCAGCTTAGAGGGGTATACGCAGTATTTT. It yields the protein CASSLEGYTQYF.

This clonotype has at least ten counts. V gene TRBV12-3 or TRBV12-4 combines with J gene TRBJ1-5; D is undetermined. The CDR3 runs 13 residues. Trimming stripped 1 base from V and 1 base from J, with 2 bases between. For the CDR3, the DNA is TGTGCCAGCAGTTTAGGGAGCAATCAGCCCCAGCATTTT. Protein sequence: CASSLGSNQPQHF.

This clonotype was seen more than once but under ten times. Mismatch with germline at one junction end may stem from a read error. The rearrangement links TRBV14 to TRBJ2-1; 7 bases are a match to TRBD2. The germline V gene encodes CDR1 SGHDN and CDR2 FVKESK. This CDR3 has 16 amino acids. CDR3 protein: CASSRLSGTSSNEQFF. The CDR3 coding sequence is TGTGCCAGCAGCCGCCTAAGCGGGACCTCCTCCAATGAGCAGTTCTTC.

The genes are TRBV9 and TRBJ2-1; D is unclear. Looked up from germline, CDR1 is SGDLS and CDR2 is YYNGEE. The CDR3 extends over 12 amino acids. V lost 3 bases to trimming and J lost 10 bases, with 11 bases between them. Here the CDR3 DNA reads TGTGCCAGCAGCGACGATTCCTTGGAGCAGTTCTTC. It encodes CASSDDSLEQFF.

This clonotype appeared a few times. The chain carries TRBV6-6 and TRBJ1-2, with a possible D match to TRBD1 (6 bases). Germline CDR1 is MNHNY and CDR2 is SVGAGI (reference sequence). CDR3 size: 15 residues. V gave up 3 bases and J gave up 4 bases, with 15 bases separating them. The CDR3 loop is CASSYLDRSPYGYTF. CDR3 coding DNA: TGTGCCAGCAGTTATCTGGACAGATCCCCCTATGGCTACACCTTC.

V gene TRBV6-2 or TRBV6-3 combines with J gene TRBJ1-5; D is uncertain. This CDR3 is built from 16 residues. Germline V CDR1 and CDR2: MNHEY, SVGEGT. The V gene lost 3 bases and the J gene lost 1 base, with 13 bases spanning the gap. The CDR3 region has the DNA TGTGCCAGCAGTTATACCGGACGGGGAAGCAATCAGCCCCAGCATTTT. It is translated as CASSYTGRGSNQPQHF.